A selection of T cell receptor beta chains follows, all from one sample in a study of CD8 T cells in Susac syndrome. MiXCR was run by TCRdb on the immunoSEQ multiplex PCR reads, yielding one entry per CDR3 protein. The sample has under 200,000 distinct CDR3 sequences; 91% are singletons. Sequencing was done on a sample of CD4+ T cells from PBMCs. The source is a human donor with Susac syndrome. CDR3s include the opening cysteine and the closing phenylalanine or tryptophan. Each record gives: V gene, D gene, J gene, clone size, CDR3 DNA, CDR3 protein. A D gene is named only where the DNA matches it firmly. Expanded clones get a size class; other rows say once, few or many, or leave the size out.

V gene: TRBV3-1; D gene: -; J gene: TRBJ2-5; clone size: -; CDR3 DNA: TGTGCCAGCAGCCAAGCGGCGGAAGAGACCCAGTACTTC; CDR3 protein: CASSQAAEETQYF
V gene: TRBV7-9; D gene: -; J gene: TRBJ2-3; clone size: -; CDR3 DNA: TGTGCCAGCAGCTTAGGCTCCGTCTCAGATACGCAGTATTTT; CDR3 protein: CASSLGSVSDTQYF
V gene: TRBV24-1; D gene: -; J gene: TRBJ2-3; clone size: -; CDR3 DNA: TGTGCCACCAGTGTCTCCACAGATACGCAGTATTTT; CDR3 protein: CATSVSTDTQYF
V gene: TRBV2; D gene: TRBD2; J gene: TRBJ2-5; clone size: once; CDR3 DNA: TGTGCCAGCAACGGGCGTAGCGGGGGGTCCCTACAAGAGACCCAGTACTTC; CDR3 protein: CASNGRSGGSLQETQYF
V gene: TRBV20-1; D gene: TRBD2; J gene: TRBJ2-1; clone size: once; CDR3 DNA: TGCAGTGCTAGCCTCGGGGGGAGCTCCTACAATGAGCAGTTCTTC; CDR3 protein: CSASLGGSSYNEQFF
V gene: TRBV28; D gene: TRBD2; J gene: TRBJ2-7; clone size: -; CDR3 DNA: TGTGCCAGCAGCACGACGGGGGGATTACGAAACGAGCAGTACTTC; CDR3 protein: CASSTTGGLRNEQYF
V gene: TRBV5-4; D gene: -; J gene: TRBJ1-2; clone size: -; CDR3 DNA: TGTGCCAGCAGCTTGCCCCTTTCGGAGGGCTACACCTTC; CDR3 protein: CASSLPLSEGYTF
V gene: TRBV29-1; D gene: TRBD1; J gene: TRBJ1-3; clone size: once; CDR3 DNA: TGCAGCGTGGGACAGGGTCTCGGAAACACCATATATTTT; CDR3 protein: CSVGQGLGNTIYF
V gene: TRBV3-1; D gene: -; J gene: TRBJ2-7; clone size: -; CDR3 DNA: TGTGCCAGCAGCCAAGGTAGAGGGACTTTCTACGAGCAGTACTTC; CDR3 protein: CASSQGRGTFYEQYF
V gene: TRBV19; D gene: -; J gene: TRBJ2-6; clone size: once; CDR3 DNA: TGTGCCAGTAGTATAAATGGGGGAAAGTTCACTGGGGCCAACGTCCTGACTTTC; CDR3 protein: CASSINGGKFTGANVLTF
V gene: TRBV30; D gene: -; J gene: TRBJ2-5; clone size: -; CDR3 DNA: TGTGCCTTTCAAGCGGGCCAAGAGACCCAGTACTTC; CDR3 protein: CAFQAGQETQYF
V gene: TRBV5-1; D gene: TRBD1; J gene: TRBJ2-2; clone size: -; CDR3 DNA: TGCGCCAGCAGCTCTGGACAGGGGACTTCTGGGGAGCTGTTTTTT; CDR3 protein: CASSSGQGTSGELFF
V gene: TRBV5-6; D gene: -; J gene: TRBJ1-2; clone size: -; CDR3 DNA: TGTGCCAGCAGCTTGTCCGGCACTAACTATGGCTACACCTTC; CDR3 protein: CASSLSGTNYGYTF
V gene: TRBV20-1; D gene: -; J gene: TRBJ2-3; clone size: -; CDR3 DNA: TGCAGTGCTAGACCCCTCTTCTATAGCGGTAGCACAGATACGCAGTATTTT; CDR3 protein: CSARPLFYSGSTDTQYF
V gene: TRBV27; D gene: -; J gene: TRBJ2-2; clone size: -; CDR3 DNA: TGTGCCAGCAGCCAGGGGAGCGGGCGCAACACCGGGGAGCTGTTTTTT; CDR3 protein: CASSQGSGRNTGELFF
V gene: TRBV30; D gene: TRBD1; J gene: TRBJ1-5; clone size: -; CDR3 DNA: TGTGCCTGGGGCCAGGGGGCAGTTAGCAATCAGCCCCAGCATTTT; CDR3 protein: CAWGQGAVSNQPQHF
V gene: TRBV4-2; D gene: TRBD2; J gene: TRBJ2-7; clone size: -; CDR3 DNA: TGTGCCAGCAGCCAGGAGCGGGGGGATCCCTACGAGCAGTACTTC; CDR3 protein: CASSQERGDPYEQYF
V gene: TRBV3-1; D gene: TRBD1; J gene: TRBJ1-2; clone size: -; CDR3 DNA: TGTGCCAGCAGTCGCGGACAGGGGTTTTATGGCTACACCTTC; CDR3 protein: CASSRGQGFYGYTF
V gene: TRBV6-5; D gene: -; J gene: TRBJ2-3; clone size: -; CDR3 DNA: TGTGCCAGCTTTTCATACCTCGTCACAGATACGCAGTATTTT; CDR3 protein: CASFSYLVTDTQYF
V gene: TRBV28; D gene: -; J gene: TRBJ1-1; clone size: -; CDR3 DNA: TGTGCCAGCAGTTCCCCCGGAGAGGGTTTTATGACTGAAGCTTTCTTT; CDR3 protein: CASSSPGEGFMTEAFF
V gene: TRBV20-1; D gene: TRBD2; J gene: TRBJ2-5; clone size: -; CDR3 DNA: TGCAGTGCTAGAGGTCCAGCCATTGGACGGGGGGGCAGGGAGACCCAGTACTTC; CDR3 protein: CSARGPAIGRGGRETQYF
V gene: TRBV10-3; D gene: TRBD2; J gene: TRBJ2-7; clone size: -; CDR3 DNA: TGTGCCATCAGTGATCCGGGGGGGGAGCAGTACTTC; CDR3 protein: CAISDPGGEQYF
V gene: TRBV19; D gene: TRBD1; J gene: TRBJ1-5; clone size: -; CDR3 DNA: TGTGCCAGTAGTGAGGCAGGGGGTGGGCAGCCCCAGCATTTT; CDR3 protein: CASSEAGGGQPQHF
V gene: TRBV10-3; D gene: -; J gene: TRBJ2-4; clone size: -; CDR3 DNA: TGTGCCATCAGTGAGTCCTCAGGAAACATTCAGTACTTC; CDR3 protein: CAISESSGNIQYF
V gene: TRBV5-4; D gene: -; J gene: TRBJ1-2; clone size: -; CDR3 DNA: TGTGCCAGCAGCTTGGTGTTAGCAGGGAGCTATGGCTACACCTTC; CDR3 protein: CASSLVLAGSYGYTF
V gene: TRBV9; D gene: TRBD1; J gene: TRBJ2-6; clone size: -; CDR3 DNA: TGTGCCAGCAGCGTACCGGGACAGGGGGTCCCTGGGGCCAACGTCCTGACTTTC; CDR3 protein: CASSVPGQGVPGANVLTF
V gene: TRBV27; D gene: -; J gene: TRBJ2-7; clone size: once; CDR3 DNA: TGTGCCAGCTGGGCCATCGCCTACGAGCAGTACTTC; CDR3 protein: CASWAIAYEQYF
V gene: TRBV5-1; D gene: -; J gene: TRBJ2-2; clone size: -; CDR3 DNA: TGCGCCAGCAGCTTGGTAGTAGTCTCGAACACCGGGGAGCTGTTTTTT; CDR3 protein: CASSLVVVSNTGELFF
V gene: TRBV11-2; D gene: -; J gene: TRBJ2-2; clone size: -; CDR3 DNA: TGTGCCAGCAGCTCCGGGGGTAACACCGGGGAGCTGTTTTTT; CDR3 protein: CASSSGGNTGELFF
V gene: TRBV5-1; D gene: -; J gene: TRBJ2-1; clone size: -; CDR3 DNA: TGCGCCAGCAGCTTGGTATCAGGTACGAATGAGCAGTTCTTC; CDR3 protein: CASSLVSGTNEQFF
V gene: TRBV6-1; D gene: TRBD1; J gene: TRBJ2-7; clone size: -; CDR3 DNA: TGTGCCAGCACCAGGACAGGGTCCGAGCAGTACTTC; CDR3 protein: CASTRTGSEQYF
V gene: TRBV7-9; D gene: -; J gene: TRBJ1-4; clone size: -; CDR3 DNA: TGTGCCAGCAGCTTAATACAGCCTAATGAAAAACTGTTTTTT; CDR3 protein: CASSLIQPNEKLFF
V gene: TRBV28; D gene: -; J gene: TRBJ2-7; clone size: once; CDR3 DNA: TGTGCCAGCAGTCTTCCGGGACACGGAATCGAGCAGTACTTC; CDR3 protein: CASSLPGHGIEQYF
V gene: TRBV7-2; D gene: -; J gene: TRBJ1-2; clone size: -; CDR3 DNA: TGTGCCAGCAGCGAGGTGCGGGTCAACGGCTACACCTTC; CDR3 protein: CASSEVRVNGYTF
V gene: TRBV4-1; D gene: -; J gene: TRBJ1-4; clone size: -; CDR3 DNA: TGCGCCAGCAGCCAAGAAAGACGTAGAAGGGGGAATGAAAAACTGTTTTTT; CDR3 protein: CASSQERRRRGNEKLFF
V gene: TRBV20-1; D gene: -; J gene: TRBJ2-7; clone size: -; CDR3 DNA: TGCAGTGCCTTCGGGCCTCAGGGCTCCTACGAGCAGTACTTC; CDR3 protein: CSAFGPQGSYEQYF